A selection of T cell receptor beta chains follows, all from one sample in a study of neurological immune-mediated disorders. Via MiXCR, TCRdb re-called the 5' RACE reads, giving one row per CDR3 protein. Here the sample spans about 66,000 distinct CDR3 sequences, 4.5% being singletons. The sample taken for sequencing was PBMCs. Source of these receptors: a man aged 25-45 years with multiple sclerosis. Both conserved end residues are part of each CDR3. The order of the fields is CDR3 DNA, CDR3 protein, V gene, J gene, D gene, clone size. The D gene is left open where the match is weak. The listing skips clone size in some rows; elsewhere it reads once, few, many or a size class.

TGTGCCAGCAGTGGGAAACAGGGGTACACCGGGGAGCTGTTTTTT	CASSGKQGYTGELFF	TRBV12-3/TRBV12-4	TRBJ2-2	TRBD1	few
TGTGCCAGCAGCGCGGGAGGCAGAGCTGACTTCACTGAAGCTTTCTTT	CASSAGGRADFTEAFF	TRBV9	TRBJ1-1	.	many
TGTGCCAGCAGTGACTCGAACGGGCCCGAAGCTTTCTTT	CASSDSNGPEAFF	TRBV6-4	TRBJ1-1	.	many
TGTGCCAGCAGCGCCTGGGGGGGCTGGAAACTGTTTTTT	CASSAWGGWKLFF	TRBV5-6	TRBJ1-4	.	.
TGTGCCAGCAGCTTAGGGAAGGGGTTTGGTGAAAAACTGTTTTTT	CASSLGKGFGEKLFF	TRBV7-2	TRBJ1-4	.	many
TGTGCCAGCAGCAGGAGGGTAGGCTACACCTTC	CASSRRVGYTF	TRBV21-1	TRBJ1-2	.	few
TGTGCCATCAGTGAGCGGGGACAGGGGATTAGCTACACCTTC	CAISERGQGISYTF	TRBV10-3	TRBJ1-2	TRBD1	many
TGTGCCATCAGTGAGGGACAGCCTTCCCAAGAGACCCAGTACTTC	CAISEGQPSQETQYF	TRBV10-3	TRBJ2-5	.	many
TGTGCCAGCAGTTACTTGTCCCGGGACAGGGGGAGTGCGGCTTTCTTT	CASSYLSRDRGSAAFF	TRBV6-5	TRBJ1-1	TRBD1	many
TGCAGTGCTACCCGACTAGCGGACTACAATGAGCAGTTCTTC	CSATRLADYNEQFF	TRBV20-1	TRBJ2-1	TRBD2	many
TGTGCCACCCACTCGGGGACAGGGGGCTATAATGAGCAGTTCTTC	CATHSGTGGYNEQFF	TRBV10-3	TRBJ2-1	TRBD1	few
TGTGCCAGCCGCAGACTGAACACCGGGGAGCTGTTTTTT	CASRRLNTGELFF	TRBV5-5	TRBJ2-2	.	many
TGTGCCAGCAGTTTATTAACAGGGAACAGGGAGACCCAGTACTTC	CASSLLTGNRETQYF	TRBV27	TRBJ2-5	.	few
TGTGCCAGCAGTTTAGCTCTCCAGGCGCGTGGAAACACCATATATTTT	CASSLALQARGNTIYF	TRBV12-3/TRBV12-4	TRBJ1-3	.	many
TGTGCCAGCAGTCCCTCAGGGGCTGGAGACACTGAAGCTTTCTTT	CASSPSGAGDTEAFF	TRBV28	TRBJ1-1	.	many
TGTGCCAGTACCCCGGACAGGGAGGGCTACACCTTC	CASTPDREGYTF	TRBV19	TRBJ1-2	TRBD1	.